These 26 T cell receptor beta chains were all obtained from the same sample, sequenced in a study of blood T cell repertoires in COVID-19. This table comes from immunoSEQ multiplex PCR, and its TCRdb copy is limited to in-frame clones, with some not included. The table includes around 400,000 clones, approximately 93% detected once. The sample consisted of PBMCs or T cells enriched from blood (not recorded which). These receptors all stem from a woman aged 40 to 50 who had been exposed to COVID-19.

The chain couples TRBV4-1 to TRBJ2-3, with 7 bases matching TRBD1. The V gene's germline CDR1 is MGHRA and CDR2 YSYEKL. V lost 0 bases and J lost 6; bases outside the gene matches: 3. This CDR3 has 14 residues. Here the CDR3 reads CASSQDPQGDTQYF. Here the CDR3 DNA reads TGCGCCAGCAGCCAAGATCCACAGGGGGATACGCAGTATTTT.

The chain carries TRBV7-3 and TRBJ1-2, with unresolved D. This CDR3 region has 14 residues. V dropped 1 base and J dropped 4 bases, with 10 bases sitting between them. Germline assignment: CDR1 SGHTA and CDR2 FQGTGA. CDR3 nucleotides: TGTGCCAGCAGCTTAAATACGGGTCTCTATGGCTACACCTTC. It specifies CASSLNTGLYGYTF.

The chain recombines TRBV18 with TRBJ2-1, with 14 bases aligning to TRBD2. CDR3 length: 15 residues. V dropped 6 bases and J dropped 7; count of bases not matched to a gene: 5. Germline V gives CDR1 KGHSH, CDR2 LQKENI. For the CDR3, the DNA is TGTGCCAGCTCCGGGGGACTAGCGGGAGTTAATGAGCAGTTCTTC. Translation: CASSGGLAGVNEQFF. Full variable domain (remainder filled in from reference TRBV18 and TRBJ2-1): NAGVMQNPRHLVRRRGQEARLRCSPMKGHSHVYWYRQLPEEGLKFMVYLQKENIIDESGMPKERFSAEFPKEGPSILRIQQVVRGDSAAYFCASSGGLAGVNEQFFGPGTRLTVL.

This chain links TRBV30 with TRBJ1-5, with D possibly being TRBD1 (6 bases). V dropped 0 bases and J dropped 6 bases, with 18 bases sitting between them. CDR1 is GTSNPN and CDR2 is SVGIG in the germline V gene (reference sequence). There are 16 residues in the CDR3. CDR3 loop: CAWSVGMIGGVQPQHF. For the CDR3, the DNA is TGTGCCTGGAGTGTTGGAATGATAGGGGGGGTTCAGCCCCAGCATTTT.

The genes are TRBV11-3 and TRBJ2-1; tentative D call: TRBD2 (7 bases). CDR1 and CDR2 from the germline V gene are SGHNT and YENEEA. The CDR3 spans 16 residues. Trimming removed 1 base at V and 8 bases at J, with 18 bases between. CDR3 in amino acids: CASSLVRGRAYDEQFF. The CDR3 DNA reads as TGTGCCAGCAGCTTAGTTAGGGGGAGGGCCTATGATGAGCAGTTCTTC.

The CDR3 loop reads CATSRGTMNTEAFF. CDR3 nucleotides: TGTGCCACCTCGCGGGGCACGATGAACACTGAAGCTTTCTTT. V usage is TRBV2 and J usage is TRBJ1-1, with a possible D match to TRBD1 (5 bases). CDR1 is SNHLY, CDR2 FYNNEI, per germline. V gave up 10 bases and J gave up 0 bases, with 15 bases separating them. CDR3 length: 14 amino acids.

The chain recombines TRBV27 with TRBJ1-3; 8 bases line up with TRBD1. J was trimmed by 1 base and V by 5 bases; bases with no gene match: 10. Germline V gene data show CDR1 as MNHEY and CDR2 as SMNVEV (reference sequence). The CDR3 spans 17 residues. CDR3 sequence (DNA): TGTGCCAGCAGTGACCCGACAGGGGTCCCTTCTGGAAACACCATATATTTT. Encoded protein: CASSDPTGVPSGNTIYF.

The V and J genes are TRBV21-1 and TRBJ1-5; the table gives TRBD1 as D, unverified against the DNA. TRBV21-1 is an annotated pseudogene. The CDR3 sequence is 17 residues long. CDR3: CASSKTLDRVEDQPQHF. The CDR3 DNA sequence: TGTGCCAGCAGCAAAACCCTCGACAGGGTAGAGGATCAGCCCCAGCATTTT.

This chain joins TRBV7-2 and TRBJ2-1; 13 bases are shared with TRBD2. Germline-derived CDR1 and CDR2 are SGHTA and FQGNSA. The CDR3 contains 18 residues. With 0 bases clipped from V and 8 bases from J, the junction kept 10 bases outside the gene matches. The chain's CDR3 is CASSLANSGTSGNYEQFF. The CDR3 DNA reads as TGTGCCAGCAGCTTAGCAAACTCGGGGACTAGCGGGAACTATGAGCAGTTCTTC.

The rearrangement links TRBV5-1 to TRBJ1-2, with a weak D call TRBD1 (5 bases). The V gene's germline CDR1 is SGHRS and CDR2 YFSETQ. This CDR3 contains 16 residues. V was cut by 4 bases and J by 0 bases, with 16 bases left in between. CDR3 loop: CASSLSGALTNYGYTF. DNA of the CDR3: TGCGCCAGCAGCCTCAGTGGGGCGCTGACTAACTATGGCTACACCTTC.

This chain uses TRBV15 with TRBJ1-1; D remains ambiguous. CDR3 length: 13 amino acids. Germline-derived CDR1 and CDR2 are LNHNV and YYDKDF (reference sequence). Trimming left V 2 bases short and J 2 bases short, with 6 bases between. The CDR3 region has the DNA TGTGCCACCAGCAGAAAATCTAACACTGAAGCTTTCTTT. Translated: CATSRKSNTEAFF.

The chain is built from TRBV5-1 and TRBJ2-5; 9 bases match TRBD1. The V and J ends lost 0 bases and 4 bases, in that order; junction bases with no gene match: 4. In germline, CDR1 is SGHRS, CDR2 YFSETQ. The CDR3 totals 15 residues. Here the CDR3 DNA reads TGCGCCAGCAGCTTGGGACAGGGGGAAGGAGAGACCCAGTACTTC. It yields the protein CASSLGQGEGETQYF.

The rearrangement joins TRBV12-5 to TRBJ1-2; 7 bases align to TRBD1. The germline V gene has CDR1 LGHNT and CDR2 FRNRAP. V was clipped by 5 bases and J by 6 bases; unmatched bases: 18. The CDR3 covers 17 residues. Here the CDR3 DNA reads TGTGCTAGTGGTACCGGACAGGATTGGCGTAGGGGTAATGGCTACACCTTC. This codes for CASGTGQDWRRGNGYTF.

The chain has TRBV24-1 and TRBJ2-1, with 7 positions matching TRBD1. Germline V gene sequence: CDR1 KGHDR, CDR2 SFDVKD. This CDR3 has 16 residues. The V and J ends lost 4 bases and 9 bases, in that order; junction bases with no gene match: 14. CDR3 sequence reads: CATSDPVTTGSVEQFF. The DNA for the CDR3 is TGTGCCACCAGTGACCCAGTAACGACAGGGTCCGTTGAGCAGTTCTTC.

The rearrangement joins TRBV19 to TRBJ2-7; 9 nucleotides line up with TRBD1. The CDR3 covers 15 residues. The V gene end was trimmed by 4 bases and the J gene end by 0 bases; junction bases not matched to a gene: 4. Per germline, CDR1 LNHDA and CDR2 SQIVND (reference sequence). The CDR3 reads CASSSSTGGSYEQYF. The CDR3 coding sequence is TGTGCCAGTAGTAGTTCGACAGGGGGCTCCTACGAGCAGTACTTC.

The CDR3 sequence is CASSSTPYGYTF. The CDR3 nucleotides are TGTGCCAGCAGTTCTACCCCCTATGGCTACACCTTC. The chain carries TRBV6-5 and TRBJ1-2; D is ambiguous. The CDR3 has 12 amino acids. Germline CDR1 is MNHEY and CDR2 is SVGAGI. The V end was cut by 4 bases, the J end by 4 bases, with 7 bases between.

This chain uses TRBV27 with TRBJ2-1; 9 bases map to TRBD2. Trimming took 5 bases from V and 1 from J; bases not matched to a gene: 9. The CDR3 runs to 17 residues. Germline loops: CDR1 MNHEY, CDR2 SMNVEV (reference sequence). The DNA of the CDR3 is TGTGCCAGCAGTAGTGCCGGGACTAGCTCTTCCTACAATGAGCAGTTCTTC. This encodes CASSSAGTSSSYNEQFF.

The chain links TRBV13 to TRBJ1-4, with no clear D. V was clipped by 3 bases and J by 8 bases, with 10 bases between them. The length of the CDR3 is 13 residues. CDR1 is PRHDT and CDR2 is FYEKMQ in the germline V gene (reference sequence). DNA of the CDR3: TGTGCCAGCAGCTTGACTCGTGACGAAAAACTGTTTTTT. This codes for CASSLTRDEKLFF.

This rearrangement joins TRBV6-5 to TRBJ1-2, with a tentative D call TRBD1 (5 bases). This CDR3 has 14 residues. The germline CDR1 and CDR2 sequences are MNHEY and SVGAGI. V lost 2 bases and J lost 6, with 13 bases in between. DNA of the CDR3: TGTGCCAGCAGTTACAGGGGTTGGAACGATGGCTACACCTTC. Translation: CASSYRGWNDGYTF.

This chain joins TRBV7-2 and TRBJ1-4; 7 nucleotides agree with TRBD1. Germline V lookup: CDR1 SGHTA, CDR2 FQGNSA. The CDR3 is 16 amino acids. After removal of 4 bases from V and 8 bases from J, the junction contained 13 bases not matched to a gene. The CDR3 DNA reads as TGTGCCAGCAGCTCTTGGACAGGCGTCGGAGGGGAAAAACTGTTTTTT. Protein sequence: CASSSWTGVGGEKLFF.

This clone came up once. The chain carries TRBV9 and TRBJ1-4; TRBD1 aligns across 7 bases. There are 16 residues in the CDR3. Germline CDR1 is SGDLS and CDR2 is YYNGEE. Germline trimming cut 2 bases from V and 8 bases from J; bases unmatched to any gene: 12. The CDR3 region has the DNA TGTGCCAGCAGCGTGACCTGGACAGGTGGGAGGGAAAAACTGTTTTTT. It specifies CASSVTWTGGREKLFF.

This clone showed up just once. This sequence joins TRBV7-8 and TRBJ1-5; TRBD1 might be the D (5 bases). With 5 bases removed from V and 0 bases from J, the gap between germline ends came to 20 bases. The CDR3 spans 18 residues. Germline values: CDR1 SGHVS, CDR2 FQNEAQ. Here the CDR3 DNA reads TGTGCCAGCAGCAGATTCACTCCGGGACTGAATAGCAATCAGCCCCAGCATTTT. Protein: CASSRFTPGLNSNQPQHF. Combining the CDR3 with reference TRBV7-8 and TRBJ1-5 gives the whole variable domain GAGVSQSPRYKVAKRGQDVALRCDPISGHVSLFWYQQALGQGPEFLTYFQNEAQLDKSGLPSDRFFAERPEGSVSTLKIQRTQQEDSAVYLCASSRFTPGLNSNQPQHFGDGTRLSIL.

V usage is TRBV6-2 or TRBV6-3 and J usage is TRBJ2-7, with D possibly being TRBD2 (5 bases). The V and J ends lost 2 bases and 0 bases respectively, with 8 bases between them. The CDR3 runs 14 residues. Germline assignment: CDR1 MNHEY and CDR2 SVGEGT. The CDR3 loop reads CASSYRGSSYEQYF. DNA for the CDR3: TGTGCCAGCAGTTACCGAGGGAGCTCCTACGAGCAGTACTTC.

The chain couples TRBV5-5 to TRBJ1-6, with 8 bases lining up with TRBD1. The CDR3 extends over 17 amino acids. Unmatched junction bases numbered 13, after V lost 4 bases and J lost 7 bases. CDR1 is SGHKS and CDR2 is YYEKEE in the germline V gene (reference sequence). The CDR3 region has the DNA TGTGCCAGCAGCCCCGAGGCCCGGACAGGGAAGAATTCACCCCTCCACTTT. Translation gives CASSPEARTGKNSPLHF.

This chain joins TRBV6-5 and TRBJ2-2; TRBD1 matches at 7 bases. The CDR3 spans 16 residues. The V and J ends lost 4 bases and 0 bases, in that order; junction bases with no gene match: 5. CDR1 is MNHEY and CDR2 is SVGAGI in the germline V gene. CDR3 DNA: TGTGCCAGCAGTTCCCTCAGGGGGTCGAACACCGGGGAGCTGTTTTTT. This sequence encodes CASSSLRGSNTGELFF.

The V and J genes are TRBV7-2 and TRBJ2-3; 10 positions agree with TRBD2. V trimming: 1 base; J trimming: 0 bases; junction bases outside the gene matches: 7. The CDR3 has 18 amino acids. From germline, CDR1 is SGHTA and CDR2 FQGNSA. CDR3 sequence (DNA): TGTGCCAGCAGCTTAGGTCCCTCGACTAGCGGGAGCACAGATACGCAGTATTTT. This gives the protein CASSLGPSTSGSTDTQYF.